One sample yielded the 22 T cell receptor beta chains listed below, sequenced in a study of blood T cell repertoires in COVID-19. The assay was immunoSEQ multiplex PCR, and TCRdb's table has in-frame clones only and misses some. The sample includes around 220,000 clones, approximately 80% of them seen just once. Source material: peripheral blood. The receptors were gathered from a woman older than 75 with active or convalescent COVID-19.

The CDR3 bases are TGCAGTGCTAGTGCCAACGGACAGGGATGGTCACCCCTCCACTTT. It yields the protein CSASANGQGWSPLHF. The chain has TRBV20-1 and TRBJ1-6; TRBD1 matches 8 bases. The CDR3 totals 15 residues. Trimming removed 3 bases from V and 10 bases from J; junction bases left unmatched: 11. Germline assignment: CDR1 DFQATT and CDR2 SNEGSKA (reference sequence).

This clone was seen a few times. This chain links TRBV6-6 with TRBJ2-7; 10 bases line up with TRBD1. Germline values: CDR1 MNHNY, CDR2 SVGAGI (reference sequence). This CDR3 is built from 15 residues. The V segment lost 4 bases and the J segment 5 bases; nucleotides outside the gene matches: 8. The CDR3 sequence: CASSSGTGVLHEQYF. CDR3 sequence (DNA): TGTGCCAGCAGTTCCGGGACAGGGGTTCTCCACGAGCAGTACTTC.

This chain links TRBV6-5 with TRBJ1-5; TRBD1 aligns across 7 bases. With 6 bases clipped from V and 0 bases from J, the junction kept 5 bases outside the gene matches. The germline V gene has CDR1 MNHEY and CDR2 SVGAGI. This CDR3 spans 15 amino acids. CDR3 bases: TGTGCCAGCAGCATAGGGACAGATAGCAATCAGCCCCAGCATTTT. It encodes CASSIGTDSNQPQHF.

This clone was seen a few times. J is TRBJ2-1 and V is TRBV4-1; D is possibly TRBD2 (5 bases). Germline CDR1 and CDR2: MGHRA and YSYEKL. The CDR3 is made up of 12 amino acids. Trimming cost V 5 bases and J 7 bases, with 9 bases left between them. The CDR3 DNA sequence: TGCGCCAGCAGCGTACTAGGAAATGAGCAGTTCTTC. As protein: CASSVLGNEQFF.

This clone came up once. This chain connects TRBV19 to TRBJ2-7; D unclear. The germline CDR1 and CDR2 sequences are LNHDA and SQIVND (reference sequence). The CDR3 is 13 residues long. Trimming removed 4 bases at V and 1 base at J, with 8 bases between. CDR3 loop: CASSKPPSYEQYF. Written as DNA, the CDR3 is TGTGCCAGTAGTAAGCCCCCTTCCTACGAGCAGTACTTC.

The V and J genes are TRBV5-1 and TRBJ1-1; D is unclear. From germline, CDR1 is SGHRS and CDR2 YFSETQ. The V and J ends lost 4 bases and 4 bases respectively, with 14 bases between them. This CDR3 spans 14 amino acids. The CDR3 is CASSANSGSTEAFF. DNA for the CDR3: TGCGCCAGCAGCGCCAACAGTGGGAGCACTGAAGCTTTCTTT.

The chain has TRBV7-9 and TRBJ2-3, with D tentatively TRBD2 (6 bases). V lost 5 bases and J lost 1, with 10 bases in between. This CDR3 contains 14 residues. CDR1 SEHNR and CDR2 FQNEAQ come from the germline V gene (reference sequence). The CDR3 DNA follows: TGTGCCAGCAGCCCCGGCGGGGGCACAGATACGCAGTATTTT. Its protein is CASSPGGGTDTQYF.

The chain joins TRBV28 to TRBJ2-2, with 8 bases aligning to TRBD2. The V gene end was trimmed by 7 bases and the J gene end by 4 bases; junction bases not matched to a gene: 11. The CDR3 totals 16 residues. Looked up from germline, CDR1 is MDHEN and CDR2 is SYDVKM. The CDR3: CASKGVRLALTGELFF. The CDR3 region has the DNA TGTGCCAGCAAAGGGGTGCGACTAGCGCTCACCGGGGAGCTGTTTTTT.

To note about this clone: This sample includes further DNA sequences coding for the same CDR3. The chain is built from TRBV19 and TRBJ1-2, with 8 bases that match TRBD1. The length of the CDR3 is 14 residues. Germline CDR1 is LNHDA and CDR2 is SQIVND (reference sequence). The junction had 5 bases not matched to a gene; V was cut back by 6 bases and J by 2 bases. CDR3 protein: CASSLGQGNYGYTF. The CDR3 nucleotides are TGTGCCAGTAGCCTTGGACAGGGCAACTATGGCTACACCTTC.

This rearrangement joins TRBV11-2 to TRBJ2-5; 8 bases align to TRBD2. The CDR3 loop spans 19 amino acids. J lost 0 bases, V lost 5 bases, and 17 bases had no gene match. CDR1 and CDR2 (germline): SGHAT, FQNNGV. In DNA form, the CDR3 reads TGTGCCAGCAGCAAAGCGGCAGGGCGACTAGCGAACTACCAAGAGACCCAGTACTTC. Translating gives CASSKAAGRLANYQETQYF.

The chain combines TRBV12-3 or TRBV12-4 with TRBJ1-2; D unclear. V dropped 7 bases and J dropped 4 bases, with 13 bases sitting between them. The CDR3 is 13 residues long. CDR3 in DNA: TGTGCCAGCACCCCCACACCTCCCTATGGCTACACCTTC. It codes for CASTPTPPYGYTF.

This chain connects TRBV6-4 to TRBJ2-3; TRBD2 matches 9 bases. The germline V gene has CDR1 MRHNA and CDR2 SNTAGT. This CDR3 has 17 residues. The trim removed 6 bases at V and 2 bases at J, leaving 12 bases unmatched. CDR3 in DNA: TGTGCCAGCAGCCGCTCCCCGGGCGGGAGGGCCACAGATACGCAGTATTTT. Translating it yields CASSRSPGGRATDTQYF.

The chain links TRBV6-2 or TRBV6-3 to TRBJ1-5; TRBD1 matches at 9 bases. Per the germline V gene, CDR1 is MNHEY and CDR2 is SVGEGT. The CDR3 loop spans 16 amino acids. The ends lost 2 bases at V and 4 bases at J; junction bases unmatched: 6. The CDR3 loop is CASSYPGTGRNQPQHF. In DNA, the CDR3 is TGTGCCAGCAGTTACCCCGGGACAGGGAGGAATCAGCCCCAGCATTTT.

The gene calls are TRBV28 and TRBJ1-3; D is unresolved. The CDR3 contains 12 residues. Germline loops: CDR1 MDHEN, CDR2 SYDVKM. The V end lost 7 bases, the J end lost 4 bases, and 8 bases lay between the germline ends. In nucleotides, the CDR3 is TGTGCCAGCACCTCGGGAGGAAACACCATATATTTT. This gives the protein CASTSGGNTIYF.

This clone was detected only once. The V gene is TRBV28, the J gene TRBJ2-2; D perhaps matches TRBD2 (6 bases). CDR1 is MDHEN, CDR2 SYDVKM, per germline. This CDR3 contains 17 residues. V was cut by 5 bases and J by 5 bases, with 21 bases left in between. This CDR3 reads CASSTPLMVGRTGELFF. The CDR3 DNA sequence: TGTGCCAGCAGTACCCCCCTTATGGTTGGGAGGACCGGGGAGCTGTTTTTT.

This clone was picked up one time. The genes are TRBV5-1 and TRBJ2-1; 7 nucleotides agree with TRBD2. The germline gives CDR1 SGHRS, CDR2 YFSETQ. The junction had 10 bases not matched to a gene; V was cut back by 4 bases and J by 9 bases. The CDR3 contains 14 residues. CDR3 DNA sequence: TGCGCCAGCAGCACCGCTCGCGGGAGTAGTGAGCAGTTCTTC. Translated: CASSTARGSSEQFF. Full variable domain (outside the CDR3, taken from reference TRBV5-1 and TRBJ2-1): KAGVTQTPRYLIKTRGQQVTLSCSPISGHRSVSWYQQTPGQGLQFLFEYFSETQRNKGNFPGRFSGRQFSNSRSEMNVSTLELGDSALYLCASSTARGSSEQFFGPGTRLTVL.

The chain carries TRBV12-3 or TRBV12-4 and TRBJ2-3; D is perhaps TRBD2 (5 bases). Trimming stripped 7 bases from V and 7 bases from J, with 9 bases between. This CDR3 spans 11 amino acids. Written as DNA, the CDR3 is TGTGCCAGCAACCGGGGTTATACGCAGTATTTT. This encodes CASNRGYTQYF.

The CDR3, as DNA: TGCGCCAGCAGCTTGGTTGGGACAGGTGGGAGTGAGCAGTACTTC. Translation: CASSLVGTGGSEQYF. J is TRBJ2-7 and V is TRBV5-1; TRBD1 agrees at 8 bases. Unmatched junction bases numbered 9, after V lost 0 bases and J lost 7 bases. The CDR3 length is 15 residues. Germline-derived CDR1 and CDR2 are SGHRS and YFSETQ. The full variable domain, rest sourced from reference TRBV5-1 and TRBJ2-7, is KAGVTQTPRYLIKTRGQQVTLSCSPISGHRSVSWYQQTPGQGLQFLFEYFSETQRNKGNFPGRFSGRQFSNSRSEMNVSTLELGDSALYLCASSLVGTGGSEQYFGPGTRLTVT.

The gene calls are TRBV18 and TRBJ1-6, with 7 nucleotides matching TRBD1. This CDR3 is 14 amino acids long. The J segment lost 7 bases and the V segment lost 4 bases, leaving 4 bases of the junction unmatched. Germline V gene lookup returns CDR1 KGHSH and CDR2 LQKENI. In DNA, the CDR3 is TGTGCCAGCTCACTCGGACAGGCCAATTCACCCCTCCACTTT. Translation: CASSLGQANSPLHF. The whole variable domain, filled in from reference TRBV18 and TRBJ1-6, reads NAGVMQNPRHLVRRRGQEARLRCSPMKGHSHVYWYRQLPEEGLKFMVYLQKENIIDESGMPKERFSAEFPKEGPSILRIQQVVRGDSAAYFCASSLGQANSPLHFGNGTRLTVT.

The chain has TRBV28 and TRBJ1-1, with 9 bases aligning to TRBD1. Germline values: CDR1 MDHEN, CDR2 SYDVKM. The J segment lost 3 bases and the V segment lost 3 bases, leaving 11 bases of the junction unmatched. This CDR3 is built from 17 residues. The CDR3 is CASSLEQGAGGDTEAFF. The CDR3 nucleotides are TGTGCCAGCAGTTTGGAACAGGGGGCAGGTGGAGACACTGAAGCTTTCTTT.

CDR3 region: CASSPRGGRPEAFF. CDR3 nucleotide sequence: TGTGCCAGCAGCCCACGTGGGGGGAGACCTGAAGCTTTCTTT. The rearrangement uses TRBV6-5 and TRBJ1-1, with D maybe TRBD1 (5 bases). This CDR3 is 14 amino acids long. V was pared by 6 bases and J by 6 bases, with 17 bases between. Germline V gene lookup returns CDR1 MNHEY and CDR2 SVGAGI.

The chain employs TRBV7-9 and TRBJ1-2; D gene ambiguous. V lost 3 bases, J lost 6 bases, and 11 bases lay in between. The germline V gene has CDR1 SEHNR and CDR2 FQNEAQ (reference sequence). This CDR3 is 13 amino acids long. CDR3: CASSFPGTDGYTF. The CDR3 bases are TGTGCCAGCAGCTTTCCGGGTACGGATGGCTACACCTTC.